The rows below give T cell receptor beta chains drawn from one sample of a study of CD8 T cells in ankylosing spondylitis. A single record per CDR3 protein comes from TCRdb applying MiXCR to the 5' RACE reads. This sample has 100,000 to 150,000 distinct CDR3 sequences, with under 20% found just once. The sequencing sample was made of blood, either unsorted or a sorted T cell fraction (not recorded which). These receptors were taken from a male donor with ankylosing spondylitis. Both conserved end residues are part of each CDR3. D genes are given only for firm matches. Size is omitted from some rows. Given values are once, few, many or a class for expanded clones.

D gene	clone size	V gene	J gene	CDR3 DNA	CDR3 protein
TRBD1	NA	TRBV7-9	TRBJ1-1	TGTGCCAGCAGCTCGCTAACAGGGGACGCTTTCTTT	CASSSLTGDAFF
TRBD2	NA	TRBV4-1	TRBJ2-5	TGCGCCAGCAGCCATCCCCGGGGTCCTAGCGGGAGTTCGGAAGAGACCCAGTACTTC	CASSHPRGPSGSSEETQYF
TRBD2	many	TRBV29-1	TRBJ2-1	TGCAGCGTCGGGACAGCAGGACTAGCGAGCTACAATGAGCAGTTCTTC	CSVGTAGLASYNEQFF
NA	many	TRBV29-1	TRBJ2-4	TGCAGCGCCCGGTTGGGAAACATTCAGTACTTC	CSARLGNIQYF
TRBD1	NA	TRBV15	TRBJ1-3	TGTGCCACCTTTAGCGGGAGGAGGGACAGGACTGGAAACACCATATATTTT	CATFSGRRDRTGNTIYF
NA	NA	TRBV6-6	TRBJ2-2	TGTGCCAGCACCCTAGGCACCGGGGAGCTGTTTTTT	CASTLGTGELFF
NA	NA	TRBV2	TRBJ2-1	TGTGCCAGCAGGGGAGCGGACTCCTACAATGAGCAGTTCTTC	CASRGADSYNEQFF
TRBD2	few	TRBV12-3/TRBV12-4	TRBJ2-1	TGTGCCACCGCGACTAGCGGGGGGAATGAGCAGTTCTTC	CATATSGGNEQFF
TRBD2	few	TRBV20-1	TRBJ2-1	TGCAGTGCTAAGGGACTAGCGGAATACAATGAGCAGTTCTTC	CSAKGLAEYNEQFF
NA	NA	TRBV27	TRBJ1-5	TGTGCCAGCAGTCCAAAAAGCAATCAGCCCCAGCATTTT	CASSPKSNQPQHF
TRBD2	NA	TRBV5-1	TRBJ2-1	TGCGCCAGCAGCGGTCCGACTAGCGGATTCTACAATGAGCAGTTCTTC	CASSGPTSGFYNEQFF
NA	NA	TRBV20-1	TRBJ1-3	TGCAGTGCTAGGGGGAACCATACCGGCTCTGGAAACACCATATATTTT	CSARGNHTGSGNTIYF
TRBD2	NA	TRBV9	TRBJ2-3	TGTGCCAGCAGCGCAGGACTAGCGGACACAGATACGCAGTATTTT	CASSAGLADTDTQYF
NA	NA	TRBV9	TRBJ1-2	TGTGCCAGCAGCGTAGATGAGGGGAGGAATGGCTACACCTTC	CASSVDEGRNGYTF
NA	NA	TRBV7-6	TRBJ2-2	TGTGCCAGCAGCTTAGCGGAGTTGAGAAGCGCGAACACCGGGGAGCTGTTTTTT	CASSLAELRSANTGELFF
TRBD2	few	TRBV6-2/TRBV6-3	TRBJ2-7	TGTGCCAGCAGTTACTCGAGACTAGCGGGAGTGTACGAGCAGTACTTC	CASSYSRLAGVYEQYF